These 6 T cell receptor beta chains came from one sample sequenced in a study of T cells in Graves' hyperthyroidism and ophthalmopathy. The source material, RNA transcripts, was used to amplify TCR beta CDR3 regions. An initial round of RT-PCR targeting the TCR CDR3 relied on the HTBI primer set. TCRdb processed the multiplex PCR reads anew with MiXCR; each CDR3 protein has one entry. The sample carries roughly 380,000 distinct CDR3 sequences, roughly 14% recorded once. The sequenced sample consisted of blood. The receptor set was obtained from a woman in her fifties or sixties with Graves' hyperthyroidism.

Ten or more counts support this clonotype. The chain employs TRBV7-3 and TRBJ1-2; TRBD1 matches 9 bases. The CDR3 contains 13 residues. Germline V gene data show CDR1 as SGHTA and CDR2 as FQGTGA. V trimming: 2 bases; J trimming: 5 bases; junction bases outside the gene matches: 0. DNA of the CDR3: TGTGCCAGCAGCTTAGGGACAGGGTATGGCTACACCTTC. Its translation: CASSLGTGYGYTF.

This clonotype was counted ten times or more. The CDR3 here is CASSFRGRRDNEQFF. CDR3 coding DNA: TGTGCCAGCAGTTTTCGCGGGAGGCGGGACAATGAGCAGTTCTTC. The V gene is TRBV28, the J gene TRBJ2-1; 8 positions agree with TRBD2. V lost 3 bases and J lost 5; bases outside the gene matches: 6. Germline CDR1 reads MDHEN; CDR2 reads SYDVKM. There are 15 residues in the CDR3.

The DNA of the CDR3 is TGCGCCAGCAGCTTGGATCCGGGTGGAGGAACGCAGTATTTT. It codes for CASSLDPGGGTQYF. The chain has TRBV5-1 and TRBJ2-3; weak D call: TRBD2 (5 bases). The CDR3 sequence is 14 residues long. Per germline, CDR1 SGHRS and CDR2 YFSETQ. Trimming shortened V by 0 bases and J by 9 bases, and 14 bases separated the two germline ends. The full variable domain, with the rest looked up from reference TRBV5-1 and TRBJ2-3, is KAGVTQTPRYLIKTRGQQVTLSCSPISGHRSVSWYQQTPGQGLQFLFEYFSETQRNKGNFPGRFSGRQFSNSRSEMNVSTLELGDSALYLCASSLDPGGGTQYFGPGTRLTVL.

The chain uses TRBV5-1 and TRBJ2-7, with TRBD1 matching 9 bases. This CDR3 spans 16 amino acids. V was pared by 4 bases and J by 2 bases, with 10 bases of the junction left unmatched. Germline-derived CDR1 and CDR2 are SGHRS and YFSETQ. DNA for the CDR3: TGCGCCAGCAGCCCCCTCAAGGGGACAGGGACCTACGAGCAGTACTTC. This encodes CASSPLKGTGTYEQYF.

This clonotype was observed a handful of times. The chain has TRBV5-1 and TRBJ1-5; D not resolved. The CDR3 loop spans 15 amino acids. Germline values: CDR1 SGHRS, CDR2 YFSETQ. The V end was cut by 9 bases, the J end by 10 bases, with 26 bases between. CDR3 region: CATPRKPGRFTPQHF. As DNA, the CDR3 is TGCGCCACCCCCCGCAAACCCGGCAGGTTCACTCCCCAGCATTTT.

This clonotype came up many times. The chain carries TRBV5-1 and TRBJ2-7, with D uncertain. CDR3 length equals 11 residues. V was cut by 5 bases and J by 6 bases, with 9 bases left in between. CDR1 is SGHRS and CDR2 is YFSETQ in the germline V gene. The CDR3 sequence is CASSYDGEQYF. DNA of the CDR3: TGCGCCAGCAGTTACGACGGCGAGCAGTACTTC.